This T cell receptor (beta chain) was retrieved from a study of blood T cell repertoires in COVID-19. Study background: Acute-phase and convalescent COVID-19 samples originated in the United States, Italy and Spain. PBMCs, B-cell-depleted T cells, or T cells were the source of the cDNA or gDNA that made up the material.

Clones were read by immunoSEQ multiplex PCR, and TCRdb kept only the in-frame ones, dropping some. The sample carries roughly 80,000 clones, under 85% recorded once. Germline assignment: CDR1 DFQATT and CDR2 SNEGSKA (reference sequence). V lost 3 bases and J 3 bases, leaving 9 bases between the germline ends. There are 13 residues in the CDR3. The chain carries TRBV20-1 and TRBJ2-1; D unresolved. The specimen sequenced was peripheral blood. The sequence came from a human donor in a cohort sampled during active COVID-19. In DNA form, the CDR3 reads TGCAGTGCTAGTCTTTCTCTCTACAATGAGCAGTTCTTC. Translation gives CSASLSLYNEQFF.